A single sample gave rise to the 24 T cell receptor beta chains below, sequenced in a study of blood T cell repertoires in COVID-19 (dated by TCRdb to the early 2020s). The library was obtained by the immunoSEQ multiplex PCR assay. This is the immuneACCESS table as TCRdb keeps it, with only in-frame sequences that have V and J called. A part of the clones is gone; compared with another copy, unresolved V genes explain less than half, and the rest is unexplained. The sample has tens of thousands of clones on record, 65% to 90% of them singletons. The ten biggest clones cover around two fifths of the sample. The sample taken for sequencing was peripheral blood. These receptors all stem from a man older than 75 with acute or convalescent COVID-19.

J is TRBJ1-2 and V is TRBV6-6, with TRBD1 as a possible D gene (6 bases). This CDR3 spans 15 amino acids. V was cut by 5 bases and J by 4 bases, with 17 bases left in between. Germline lookup yields CDR1 MNHNY and CDR2 SVGAGI (reference sequence). The CDR3 loop reads CASSQPHGTFYGYTF. CDR3 in DNA: TGTGCCAGCAGTCAACCCCACGGGACATTCTATGGCTACACCTTC.

J is TRBJ1-5 and V is TRBV2; TRBD1 is a possible D gene (5 bases). The V gene lost 6 bases and the J gene lost 3 bases, with 15 bases spanning the gap. The germline V gene has CDR1 SNHLY and CDR2 FYNNEI. The CDR3 sequence is 15 residues long. The CDR3 nucleotides are TGTGCCAGCAGCGAAAGGACAACCCTCAATCAGCCCCAGCATTTT. This sequence encodes CASSERTTLNQPQHF.

The chain combines TRBV6-5 with TRBJ2-7, with 8 bases lining up with TRBD1. With 6 bases clipped from V and 7 bases from J, the junction kept 8 bases outside the gene matches. The CDR3 has 13 amino acids. Germline V gene lookup returns CDR1 MNHEY and CDR2 SVGAGI. CDR3 sequence reads: CASRGQGHGEQYF. The DNA for the CDR3 is TGTGCCAGCAGAGGACAGGGACATGGAGAGCAGTACTTC.

The chain's CDR3 is CASSPVQGRSGVSTDTQYF. The CDR3 DNA is TGTGCCAGCTCACCAGTCCAGGGAAGAAGTGGGGTTAGCACAGATACGCAGTATTTT. The chain recombines TRBV18 with TRBJ2-3, with D possibly TRBD1 on 5 matching bases. Trimming removed 2 bases from V and 0 bases from J, with 21 bases in between. Germline V gene data show CDR1 as KGHSH and CDR2 as LQKENI. The CDR3 length is 19 residues.

This clone occurred a few times. An end of the junction does not agree with germline; a read error may underlie this. The rearrangement uses TRBV6-1 and TRBJ2-7, with no clear D. The CDR3 is made up of 13 amino acids. Germline V CDR1 and CDR2: MNHNS, SASEGT. CDR3 residues: CASSEALTASPFF. The CDR3 DNA is TGTGCCAGCAGTGAAGCCTTAACAGCTTCACCCTTCTTC.

The chain couples TRBV5-1 to TRBJ1-5, with D unclear. V was clipped by 0 bases and J by 5 bases, with 12 bases between them. The germline CDR1 and CDR2 sequences are SGHRS and YFSETQ. The CDR3 consists of 15 residues. The CDR3 here is CASSLEPGIHQPQHF. CDR3 coding DNA: TGCGCCAGCAGCTTGGAGCCCGGGATCCATCAGCCCCAGCATTTT.

J is TRBJ2-7 and V is TRBV4-1; tentative D call: TRBD1 (6 bases). The CDR3 sequence is 14 residues long. Germline values: CDR1 MGHRA, CDR2 YSYEKL. With 3 bases removed from V and 6 bases from J, the gap between germline ends came to 15 bases. Written as DNA, the CDR3 is TGCGCCAGCAGCCATGGTACCGGGACAATCGAGCAGTACTTC. Amino acid sequence: CASSHGTGTIEQYF.

The chain recombines TRBV7-2 with TRBJ1-5, with D possibly being TRBD1 (5 bases). Germline V gene data show CDR1 as SGHTA and CDR2 as FQGNSA. Trimming pared 1 base from V and 5 bases from J, leaving 9 bases between. This CDR3 is 14 amino acids long. CDR3 in amino acids: CASSLGGGDQPQHF. For the CDR3, the DNA is TGTGCCAGCAGCTTAGGGGGCGGTGATCAGCCCCAGCATTTT. Full variable domain (outside the CDR3, taken from reference TRBV7-2 and TRBJ1-5): GAGVSQSPSNKVTEKGKDVELRCDPISGHTALYWYRQSLGQGLEFLIYFQGNSAPDKSGLPSDRFSAERTGGSVSTLTIQRTQQEDSAVYLCASSLGGGDQPQHFGDGTRLSIL.

The V gene is TRBV5-6, the J gene TRBJ1-2; 7 bases are a match to TRBD1. From germline, CDR1 is SGHDT and CDR2 YYEEEE. V shed 4 bases and J 3 bases; nucleotides not matched to a gene: 9. The CDR3 sequence is 15 residues long. The CDR3 DNA sequence: TGTGCCAGCAGCCCGGCCCCCACAGGGGACTATGGCTACACCTTC. Its protein is CASSPAPTGDYGYTF.

This clone occurred a few times. This rearrangement joins TRBV28 to TRBJ1-2; D is perhaps TRBD1 (5 bases). The CDR3 totals 13 residues. V was clipped by 2 bases and J by 4 bases, with 8 bases between them. Germline V gives CDR1 MDHEN, CDR2 SYDVKM. The CDR3 spells CASSLQGPYGYTF. CDR3 DNA: TGTGCCAGCAGTTTACAGGGCCCCTATGGCTACACCTTC.

The gene calls are TRBV6-1 and TRBJ2-7; D is uncertain. The CDR3 spans 13 residues. V lost 2 bases and J lost 6, with 11 bases in between. From germline, CDR1 is MNHNS and CDR2 SASEGT. The DNA of the CDR3 is TGTGCCAGCAGTGAAACGGGTCCGGTCGAGCAGTACTTC. Translation: CASSETGPVEQYF.

The V gene is TRBV6-1, the J gene TRBJ2-1, with TRBD1 matching 10 bases. The trim removed 2 bases at V and 7 bases at J, leaving 5 bases unmatched. The germline V gene encodes CDR1 MNHNS and CDR2 SASEGT. CDR3 length: 15 residues. The CDR3 nucleotides read TGTGCCAGCAGTGAATCGGGACAGGGGCAGAATGAGCAGTTCTTC. Its translation is CASSESGQGQNEQFF.

The chain joins TRBV4-3 to TRBJ2-2; TRBD2 is a possible D gene (5 bases). The V and J ends lost 1 base and 6 bases respectively, with 21 bases between them. The germline V gene encodes CDR1 LGHNA and CDR2 YSLEER. The CDR3 loop spans 18 amino acids. The CDR3 here is CASSQAPFVEGSSGELFF. Here the CDR3 DNA reads TGCGCCAGCAGCCAAGCACCTTTCGTAGAGGGTTCGTCCGGGGAGCTGTTTTTT.

This chain uses TRBV5-1 with TRBJ2-2, with D tentatively TRBD1 (6 bases). V was shortened by 5 bases and J by 2 bases, with 10 bases between the two germline ends. The germline V gene encodes CDR1 SGHRS and CDR2 YFSETQ. The CDR3 loop spans 14 amino acids. The CDR3 is CASSVTGNTGELFF. The CDR3 DNA reads as TGCGCCAGCAGTGTGACAGGTAACACCGGGGAGCTGTTTTTT. The complete variable domain, with remaining parts taken from reference TRBV5-1 and TRBJ2-2, reads KAGVTQTPRYLIKTRGQQVTLSCSPISGHRSVSWYQQTPGQGLQFLFEYFSETQRNKGNFPGRFSGRQFSNSRSEMNVSTLELGDSALYLCASSVTGNTGELFFGEGSRLTVL.

This chain uses TRBV5-4 with TRBJ2-5, with a possible D match to TRBD2 (5 bases). The CDR3 contains 14 residues. The V and J ends lost 2 bases and 2 bases respectively, with 10 bases between them. Germline CDR1 and CDR2: SGHNT and YYREEE (reference sequence). The CDR3 loop is CASSFRREQETQYF. The CDR3 DNA is TGTGCCAGCAGCTTTAGACGGGAACAAGAGACCCAGTACTTC.

In this sample, this clone turned up once. V usage is TRBV10-2 and J usage is TRBJ1-2; a weak D match, TRBD1 (6 bases). Germline V CDR1 and CDR2: WSHSY, SAAADI. This CDR3 is built from 15 residues. Trimming pared 3 bases from V and 2 bases from J, leaving 13 bases between. CDR3 region: CASSETGTPNYGYTF. The CDR3 DNA reads TGCGCCAGCAGTGAAACCGGGACACCGAACTATGGCTACACCTTC.

The rearrangement uses TRBV5-1 and TRBJ1-6; D remains unclear. Germline V lookup: CDR1 SGHRS, CDR2 YFSETQ. The V end lost 1 base, the J end lost 11 bases, and 13 bases lay between the germline ends. The CDR3 runs to 14 residues. The CDR3 DNA reads TGCGCCAGCAGCTTGCCGGAGGGCTCGACACCCCTCCACTTT. It encodes CASSLPEGSTPLHF.

This clone was picked up a small number of times. The rearrangement links TRBV9 to TRBJ2-7; D is possibly TRBD1 (6 bases). Trimming shortened V by 4 bases and J by 3 bases, and 11 bases separated the two germline ends. Germline assignment: CDR1 SGDLS and CDR2 YYNGEE. The CDR3 sequence is 13 residues long. The CDR3 spells CASSKDSIYEQYF. The CDR3, as DNA: TGTGCCAGCAGCAAGGACAGTATCTACGAGCAGTACTTC.

The chain carries TRBV28 and TRBJ2-7; 9 positions match TRBD1. The V gene's germline CDR1 is MDHEN and CDR2 SYDVKM. V lost 10 bases, J lost 4 bases, and 5 bases stayed unmatched. The CDR3 runs 12 residues. In DNA form, the CDR3 reads TGTGCCACGACAGGGGGAAGATACGAGCAGTACTTC. Amino acid sequence: CATTGGRYEQYF.

This clone was seen a single time. The V gene is TRBV6-5, the J gene TRBJ1-3; 7 bases fit TRBD1. The CDR3 runs to 16 residues. J was trimmed by 3 bases and V by 0 bases; bases with no gene match: 5. Germline CDR1 and CDR2: MNHEY and SVGAGI. CDR3 region: CASSYSETGLGNTIYF. The CDR3 region has the DNA TGTGCCAGCAGTTACTCGGAGACAGGGCTTGGAAACACCATATATTTT.

The chain employs TRBV24-1 and TRBJ2-3; the D is unclear. There are 15 residues in the CDR3. The V gene's germline CDR1 is KGHDR and CDR2 SFDVKD. With 5 bases removed from V and 2 bases from J, the gap between germline ends came to 13 bases. Written as DNA, the CDR3 is TGTGCCACCAGTGGCGCCGAAGCTTCCACAGATACGCAGTATTTT. Its protein product is CATSGAEASTDTQYF.

This chain links TRBV19 with TRBJ2-7; a weak D match, TRBD1 (6 bases). The length of the CDR3 is 17 residues. Germline V gives CDR1 LNHDA, CDR2 SQIVND (reference sequence). Trimming pared 5 bases from V and 0 bases from J, leaving 20 bases between. CDR3 amino acids: CASSSQTGPRSSYEQYF. In DNA, the CDR3 is TGTGCCAGTAGTTCCCAGACAGGCCCGAGGAGCTCCTACGAGCAGTACTTC.

The chain is built from TRBV3-1 (or the pseudogene TRBV3-2) and TRBJ1-2; 7 nucleotides agree with TRBD1. V was pared by 0 bases and J by 9 bases, with 4 bases of the junction left unmatched. The CDR3 totals 13 residues. Germline CDR1 and CDR2: LGHDT and YNNKEL (reference sequence). The CDR3 loop reads CASSQDRGSSYTF. The CDR3 region has the DNA TGTGCCAGCAGCCAAGACAGGGGGTCGAGCTACACCTTC.

The V and J genes are TRBV27 and TRBJ2-3, with 12 bases that match TRBD2. With V trimmed by 10 bases and J by 5 bases, 4 bases remained unmatched. CDR1 and CDR2 (germline): MNHEY, SMNVEV (reference sequence). The CDR3 covers 13 residues. CDR3: CATRGLAGDTQYF. The CDR3 coding sequence is TGTGCCACCCGGGGACTAGCGGGAGATACGCAGTATTTT.